This record concerns one T cell receptor beta chain sequence. This sample was taken from a study of T-cell reconstitution after alpha-beta-depleted transplantation in children. TCRbeta library preparation incorporated unique molecular identifiers. A single record per CDR3 protein comes from TCRdb applying MiXCR to the PCR reads. The sample yields some 310,000 distinct CDR3 sequences, more than 20% seen once. The receptor was derived from a male patient younger than 18 who had a stem cell transplant for acute lymphoblastic leukemia, so the T cells may come from the graft donor. Sequencing used PBMCs, mostly from graft donor cells, obtained 180 days after TCRalphabeta/CD19-depleted stem cell transplant.

In DNA, the CDR3 is TGCGCCAGCAGCCCCGGGACCCGGTGGAGCAATCAGCCCCAGCATTTT. Protein: CASSPGTRWSNQPQHF. This sequence joins TRBV5-1 and TRBJ1-5; a possible D gene is TRBD1 (5 bases). The CDR3 runs 16 residues. From germline, CDR1 is SGHRS and CDR2 YFSETQ. Trimming cost V 4 bases and J 1 base, with 15 bases left between them.